Listed here are 24 T cell receptor beta chains from one sample, sequenced in a study of blood T cell repertoires in COVID-19 (dated by TCRdb to about 2020). Library method: the immunoSEQ multiplex PCR assay. In its TCRdb copy, this immuneACCESS table keeps in-frame sequences only and misses some clones. Where compared with another copy, unresolved V genes explain less than half of these, and the others have no known cause. The sample profile shows more than 250,000 clones; 88% of them were found once. The ten biggest clones cover roughly 1.2% of the sample. Sequencing was carried out using PBMCs or T cells enriched from blood (not recorded which). All receptors come from a woman in her thirties or forties with acute COVID-19.

V is TRBV13 and J is TRBJ1-2; D may be TRBD1 (5 bases). This CDR3 is built from 18 residues. V lost 4 bases, J lost 1 base, and 22 bases lay in between. Per the germline V gene, CDR1 is PRHDT and CDR2 is FYEKMQ (reference sequence). In DNA, the CDR3 is TGTGCCAGCAGCTCCTACCGGCAGAGACAGACGCTTAACTATGGCTACACCTTC. Its translation is CASSSYRQRQTLNYGYTF.

This chain connects TRBV19 to TRBJ1-5; D possibly corresponds to TRBD1 (5 bases). The CDR3 runs 14 residues. V was clipped by 3 bases and J by 7 bases, with 13 bases between them. Germline V gene sequence: CDR1 LNHDA, CDR2 SQIVND (reference sequence). The CDR3 is CASSIPGFGQPQHF. CDR3 nucleotide sequence: TGTGCCAGTAGTATCCCAGGGTTCGGCCAGCCCCAGCATTTT.

This chain links TRBV5-1 with TRBJ2-3, with D perhaps matching TRBD2 (6 bases). V was clipped by 0 bases and J by 2 bases, with 16 bases between them. Germline-derived CDR1 and CDR2 are SGHRS and YFSETQ. The CDR3 has 17 residues. CDR3 region: CASSLGAGGELTDTQYF. The CDR3 DNA follows: TGCGCCAGCAGCTTGGGCGCTGGCGGGGAACTCACAGATACGCAGTATTTT.

In its sample, this clone was seen once. The rearrangement links TRBV15 to TRBJ2-1, with D hard to call. The germline gives CDR1 LNHNV, CDR2 YYDKDF (reference sequence). Trimming stripped 0 bases from V and 0 bases from J, with 9 bases between. CDR3 length: 16 amino acids. The DNA for the CDR3 is TGTGCCACCAGCAGAGATGAGTTTAGCTCCTACAATGAGCAGTTCTTC. Its translation is CATSRDEFSSYNEQFF.

The rearrangement uses TRBV12-3 or TRBV12-4 and TRBJ1-2; D unresolved. The CDR3 is made up of 12 amino acids. V shed 3 bases and J shed 7 bases, with 9 bases lying between them. The CDR3 here is CASSLAGSGYTF. Written as DNA, the CDR3 is TGTGCCAGCAGTTTGGCGGGCTCTGGCTACACCTTC.

V is TRBV5-4 and J is TRBJ2-7; 13 nucleotides match TRBD2. J was trimmed by 5 bases and V by 2 bases; bases with no gene match: 7. CDR3 length: 16 residues. In germline, CDR1 is SGHNT, CDR2 YYREEE (reference sequence). CDR3 bases: TGTGCCAGCAGCTTCTCCGGACTAGCGGGAGAGGACGAGCAGTACTTC. Translation: CASSFSGLAGEDEQYF.

V gene TRBV23-1 combines with J gene TRBJ2-3; 11 bases are a match to TRBD2. Being an ORF, TRBV23-1 has a function that is uncertain. V was pared by 7 bases and J by 0 bases, with 12 bases of the junction left unmatched. CDR3 length equals 18 residues. DNA for the CDR3: TGCGCCAGCACACGCCCACCCGGGACTAGCGGAAGCACAGATACGCAGTATTTT. It encodes CASTRPPGTSGSTDTQYF.

The J gene is TRBJ1-1, the V gene TRBV7-9, with TRBD1 matching over 7 bases. The germline V gene encodes CDR1 SEHNR and CDR2 FQNEAQ (reference sequence). The CDR3 has 14 residues. Germline trimming cut 5 bases from V and 5 bases from J; bases unmatched to any gene: 8. The CDR3 DNA sequence: TGTGCCAGCAGCCGACAGGGAGTAGGTACTGAAGCTTTCTTT. Translating gives CASSRQGVGTEAFF.

V usage is TRBV15 and J usage is TRBJ2-3, with a tentative D call TRBD2 (8 bases). V shed 1 base and J shed 6 bases, with 20 bases lying between them. The CDR3 has 17 residues. Germline V gives CDR1 LNHNV, CDR2 YYDKDF (reference sequence). The CDR3: CATSRAGGVTGTDTQYF. DNA of the CDR3: TGTGCCACCAGCAGAGCGGGGGGGGTGACAGGGACGGATACGCAGTATTTT.

This chain connects TRBV15 to TRBJ2-5, with 8 bases identical to TRBD2. CDR3 length equals 15 residues. J gave up 5 bases and V 5 bases, and 10 bases lay outside the gene matches. Germline V gene lookup returns CDR1 LNHNV and CDR2 YYDKDF (reference sequence). As DNA, the CDR3 is TGTGCCACCAGCCCGGGAGGGCCGGGGTCGGAGACCCAGTACTTC. Its translation: CATSPGGPGSETQYF.

V and J are TRBV15 and TRBJ1-5; D unresolved. The V and J ends lost 0 bases and 2 bases respectively, with 11 bases between them. From germline, CDR1 is LNHNV and CDR2 YYDKDF (reference sequence). There are 16 residues in the CDR3. CDR3 amino acids: CATSRDLGVRNQPQHF. The DNA of the CDR3 is TGTGCCACCAGCAGAGATCTCGGGGTCCGCAATCAGCCCCAGCATTTT.

V is TRBV4-1 and J is TRBJ1-2; a weak D match, TRBD1 (6 bases). The V gene's germline CDR1 is MGHRA and CDR2 YSYEKL. The V end was cut by 1 base, the J end by 0 bases, with 9 bases between. The CDR3 loop spans 15 amino acids. CDR3 protein: CASSQGQVSNYGYTF. The DNA for the CDR3 is TGCGCCAGCAGCCAAGGACAGGTTTCTAACTATGGCTACACCTTC.

Turning to this clone: Sequence at one end of the junction differs from germline and may be a read error. The J gene is TRBJ2-2, the V gene TRBV7-7; the match to TRBD2 covers 7 bases. The CDR3 totals 16 residues. Germline lookup yields CDR1 SSHAT and CDR2 FNYEAQ (reference sequence). This chain's CDR3 is CASSPPGGGVTGELFF. CDR3 DNA sequence: TGTGCTAGCAGCCCGCCCGGGGGAGGGGTCACCGGGGAGCTGTTTTTT. Together with reference TRBV7-7 and TRBJ2-2, the CDR3 gives the full variable domain: GAGVSQSPRYKVTKRGQDVTLRCDPISSHATLYWYQQALGQGPEFLTYFNYEAQPDKSGLPSDRFSAERPEGSISTLTIQRTEQRDSAMYRCASSPPGGGVTGELFFGEGSRLTVL.

The V call is TRBV4-3, the J call TRBJ1-2; D remains unclear. V lost 1 base and J lost 0, with 12 bases in between. In germline, CDR1 is LGHNA, CDR2 YSLEER. CDR3 length: 16 amino acids. CDR3: CASSQVIDTANYGYTF. CDR3 bases: TGCGCCAGCAGCCAAGTGATCGATACGGCTAACTATGGCTACACCTTC.

This clone has only a few counts. The chain links TRBV19 to TRBJ1-2; a weak D match, TRBD1 (6 bases). The germline CDR1 and CDR2 sequences are LNHDA and SQIVND (reference sequence). The CDR3 length is 16 residues. Trimming left V 4 bases short and J 8 bases short, with 23 bases between. CDR3 nucleotides: TGTGCCAGTAGTACTTACACGGACAGTGTCTCTATGGGCTACACCTTC. Translation gives CASSTYTDSVSMGYTF.

The J gene is TRBJ2-7, the V gene TRBV5-6; TRBD2 aligns across 14 bases. This CDR3 has 17 residues. V lost 4 bases, J lost 2 bases, and 8 bases stayed unmatched. Germline CDR1 SGHDT, CDR2 YYEEEE. CDR3 sequence: CASSRLAGGQRAYEQYV. The CDR3 DNA sequence: TGTGCCAGCAGCCGACTAGCGGGAGGGCAGCGCGCCTACGAGCAGTACGTC.

This chain uses TRBV19 with TRBJ1-5, with 7 bases fitting TRBD1. Germline values: CDR1 LNHDA, CDR2 SQIVND (reference sequence). CDR3 size: 16 residues. The J segment lost 6 bases and the V segment lost 7 bases, leaving 15 bases of the junction unmatched. The CDR3 loop is CASNPIARGLGQPQHF. CDR3 in DNA: TGTGCCAGTAACCCAATCGCCAGGGGGTTAGGTCAGCCCCAGCATTTT.

This chain links TRBV5-1 with TRBJ2-7, with 9 positions matching TRBD2. Trimming removed 4 bases from V and 2 bases from J; junction bases left unmatched: 10. This CDR3 contains 16 residues. Germline V gene sequence: CDR1 SGHRS, CDR2 YFSETQ. The CDR3 DNA follows: TGCGCCAGCAGCAGTCCCGGACTAGCGAAGACCTACGAGCAGTACTTC. This translates into CASSSPGLAKTYEQYF.

The V call is TRBV2, the J call TRBJ2-5; 13 nucleotides agree with TRBD2. The CDR3 covers 15 residues. After removal of 4 bases from V and 1 base from J, the junction contained 0 bases not matched to a gene. Germline values: CDR1 SNHLY, CDR2 FYNNEI. The CDR3 sequence: CASSGTSGSQETQYF. CDR3 sequence (DNA): TGTGCCAGCAGTGGGACTAGCGGGAGCCAAGAGACCCAGTACTTC. Using reference TRBV2 and TRBJ2-5 for the parts outside the CDR3, the full variable domain is EPEVTQTPSHQVTQMGQEVILRCVPISNHLYFYWYRQILGQKVEFLVSFYNNEISEKSEIFDDQFSVERPDGSNFTLKIRSTKLEDSAMYFCASSGTSGSQETQYFGPGTRLLVL.

V gene TRBV6-2 or TRBV6-3 combines with J gene TRBJ1-1; D is unclear. Germline V gene sequence: CDR1 MNHEY, CDR2 SVGEGT. There are 13 residues in the CDR3. V lost 2 bases and J lost 5, with 9 bases in between. The CDR3 is CASSYLRSTEAFF. The CDR3 DNA reads TGTGCCAGCAGTTACCTTCGTTCGACTGAAGCTTTCTTT.

The J gene is TRBJ1-1, the V gene TRBV25-1; D is perhaps TRBD1 (6 bases). The V gene lost 5 bases and the J gene lost 1 base, with 11 bases spanning the gap. Germline CDR1 is MGHDK and CDR2 is SYGVNS. The CDR3 runs 14 residues. In DNA, the CDR3 is TGTGCCAGCAGTCGTACAGGGTGGAACACTGAAGCTTTCTTT. This codes for CASSRTGWNTEAFF.

The chain combines TRBV25-1 with TRBJ2-3; possibly TRBD1 for D (6 bases). This CDR3 comprises 17 residues. V was cut by 1 base and J by 6 bases, with 20 bases left in between. Looked up from germline, CDR1 is MGHDK and CDR2 is SYGVNS. The CDR3 here is CASSELQGGFVSDTQYF. The CDR3, as DNA: TGTGCCAGCAGTGAATTACAGGGTGGTTTTGTGTCTGATACGCAGTATTTT.

The rearrangement uses TRBV28 and TRBJ1-2, with 9 nucleotides matching TRBD1. After removal of 7 bases from V and 4 bases from J, the junction contained 13 bases not matched to a gene. CDR1 is MDHEN, CDR2 SYDVKM, per germline. The CDR3 is 16 residues long. The DNA for the CDR3 is TGTGCCAGCAAAGACGTGGGACAGGGCGTTCGCTATGGCTACACCTTC. Protein sequence: CASKDVGQGVRYGYTF.

Only one count was recorded for this clone. This rearrangement joins TRBV20-1 to TRBJ2-1, with 7 bases matching TRBD2. Germline V gene sequence: CDR1 DFQATT, CDR2 SNEGSKA (reference sequence). The CDR3 is 14 residues long. Trimming removed 3 bases from V and 2 bases from J; junction bases left unmatched: 4. CDR3 protein: CSASTSVTYNEQFF. CDR3 coding DNA: TGCAGTGCTAGTACTAGCGTGACCTACAATGAGCAGTTCTTC.